The present T cell receptor (beta chain) was sequenced within a study of blood T cell repertoires in COVID-19. Whole-study context: T cells, B-cell-depleted T cells, or PBMCs provided the cDNA or gDNA that served as material.

Methods used by the authors: Reference gene primer amplification yielded estimated nucleated cell counts. The assay was immunoSEQ multiplex PCR, and TCRdb's table has in-frame clones only and misses some. V and J calls and clone size are given by that table; D and trimming were obtained from the DNA. The sample has about 69,000 clones; approximately 90% are singletons. Germline CDR1 is KGHSH and CDR2 is LQKENI. The CDR3 is 17 amino acids. The junction had 8 bases not matched to a gene; V was cut back by 1 base and J by 3 bases. The specimen sequenced was peripheral blood. The TCR was taken from a woman aged 60 to 75 with active COVID-19. This chain joins TRBV18 and TRBJ1-1, with TRBD1 matching over 10 bases. This chain's CDR3 is CASSPQKTGTGDTEAFF. Here the CDR3 DNA reads TGTGCCAGCTCACCACAGAAGACCGGGACAGGGGACACTGAAGCTTTCTTT.